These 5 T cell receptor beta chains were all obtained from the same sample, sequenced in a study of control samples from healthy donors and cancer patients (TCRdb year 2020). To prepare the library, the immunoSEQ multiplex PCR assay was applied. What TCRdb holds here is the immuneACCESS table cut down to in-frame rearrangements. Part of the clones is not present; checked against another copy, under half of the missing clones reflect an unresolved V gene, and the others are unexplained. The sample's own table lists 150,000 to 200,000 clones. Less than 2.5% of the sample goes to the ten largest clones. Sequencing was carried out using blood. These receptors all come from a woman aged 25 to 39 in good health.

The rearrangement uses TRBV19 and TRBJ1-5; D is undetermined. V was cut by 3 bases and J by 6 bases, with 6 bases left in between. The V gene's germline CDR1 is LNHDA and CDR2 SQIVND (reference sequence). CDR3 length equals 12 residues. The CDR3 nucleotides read TGTGCCAGTAGTATTGGATTTCAGCCCCAGCATTTT. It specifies CASSIGFQPQHF.

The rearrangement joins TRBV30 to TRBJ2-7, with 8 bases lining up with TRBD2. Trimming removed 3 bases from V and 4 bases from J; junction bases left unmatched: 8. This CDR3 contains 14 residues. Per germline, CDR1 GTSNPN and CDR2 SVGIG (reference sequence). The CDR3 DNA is TGTGCCTGGAGCGCACCGGGACTAGTGTACGAGCAGTACTTC. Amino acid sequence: CAWSAPGLVYEQYF.

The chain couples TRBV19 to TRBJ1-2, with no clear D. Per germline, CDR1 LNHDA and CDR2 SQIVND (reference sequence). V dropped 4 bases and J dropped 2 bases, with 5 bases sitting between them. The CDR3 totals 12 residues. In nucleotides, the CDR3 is TGTGCCAGTAGTAAGGGAAACTATGGCTACACCTTC. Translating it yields CASSKGNYGYTF.

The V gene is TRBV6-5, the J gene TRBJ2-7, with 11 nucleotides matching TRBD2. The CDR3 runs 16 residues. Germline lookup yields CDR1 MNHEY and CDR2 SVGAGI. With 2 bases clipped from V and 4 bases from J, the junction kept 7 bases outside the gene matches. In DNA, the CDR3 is TGTGCCAGCAGTTACGTGCCTAGCGGGGGGTTATACGAGCAGTACTTC. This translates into CASSYVPSGGLYEQYF.

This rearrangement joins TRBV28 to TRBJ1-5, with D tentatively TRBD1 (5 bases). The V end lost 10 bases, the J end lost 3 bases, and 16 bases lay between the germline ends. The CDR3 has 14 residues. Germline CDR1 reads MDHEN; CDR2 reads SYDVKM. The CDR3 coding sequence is TGTGCCACCTCCCAGGGCGGGTCCAATCAGCCCCAGCATTTT. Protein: CATSQGGSNQPQHF.